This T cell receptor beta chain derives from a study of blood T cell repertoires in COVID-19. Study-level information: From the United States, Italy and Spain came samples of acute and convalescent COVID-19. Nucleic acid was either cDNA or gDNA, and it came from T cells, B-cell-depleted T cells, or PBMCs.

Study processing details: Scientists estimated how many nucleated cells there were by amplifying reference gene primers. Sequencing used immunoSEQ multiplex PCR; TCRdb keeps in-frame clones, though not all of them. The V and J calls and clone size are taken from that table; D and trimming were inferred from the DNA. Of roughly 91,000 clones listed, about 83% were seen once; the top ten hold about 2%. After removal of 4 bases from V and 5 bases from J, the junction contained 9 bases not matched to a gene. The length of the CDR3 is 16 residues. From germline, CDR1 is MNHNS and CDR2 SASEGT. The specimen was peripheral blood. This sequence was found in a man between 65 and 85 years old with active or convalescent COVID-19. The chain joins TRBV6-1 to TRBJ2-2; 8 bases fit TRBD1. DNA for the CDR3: TGTGCCAGCAGTGCGCGGGACAGGAGTTCTACCGGGGAGCTGTTTTTT. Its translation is CASSARDRSSTGELFF.